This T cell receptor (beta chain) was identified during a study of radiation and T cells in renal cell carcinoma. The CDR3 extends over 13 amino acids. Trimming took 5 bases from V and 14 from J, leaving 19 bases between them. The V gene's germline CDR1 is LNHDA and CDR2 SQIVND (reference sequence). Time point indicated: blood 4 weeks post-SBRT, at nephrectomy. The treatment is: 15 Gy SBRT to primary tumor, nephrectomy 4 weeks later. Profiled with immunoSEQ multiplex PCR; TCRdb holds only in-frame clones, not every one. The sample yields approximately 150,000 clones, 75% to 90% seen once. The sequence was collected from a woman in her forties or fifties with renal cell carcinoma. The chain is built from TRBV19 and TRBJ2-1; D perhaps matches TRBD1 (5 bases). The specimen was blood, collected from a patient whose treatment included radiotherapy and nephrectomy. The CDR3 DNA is TGTGCCAGTAGTTCGACAGCCTCGGCGCAGAAGTTCTTC. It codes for CASSSTASAQKFF. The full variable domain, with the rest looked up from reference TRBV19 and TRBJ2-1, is DGGITQSPKYLFRKEGQNVTLSCEQNLNHDAMYWYRQDPGQGLRLIYYSQIVNDFQKGDIAEGYSVSREKKESFPLTVTSAQKNPTAFYLCASSSTASAQKFFGPGTRLTVL.